What follows is one T cell receptor beta chain and its context. In its sample, this clonotype was seen a few times. Its antigen has not been determined. No base qualities exist here, and no much larger clone lies one base off it. Reads for this sample came from an Illumina NovaSeq 6000. TCR cDNA was synthesized by 5'RACE template switching, through which a universal primer site and unique molecular identifiers were introduced. Priming of cDNA synthesis was performed from both the TCR alpha and TCR beta constant segments. Two PCR steps were used to amplify libraries, with sample barcodes and sequencing adapters being added in the second step. Libraries were sequenced on Illumina HiSeq 2500 (2x100 bp) or NovaSeq (2x150 bp). In the source study's methods: MIGEC was used to demultiplex reads and collapse the reads into UMI consensus sequences, and MiXCR was used for V(D)J alignment. Clonotypes responding to the vaccine were identified with edgeR on replicate PBMC samples, with the criteria of FDR below 0.01 and a log2 fold change above 5 up to day 15. CD4 or CD8 identity was assigned to each bulk clonotype according to whether the clonotype was present at higher abundance in the sequenced CD4 repertoire or the sequenced CD8 repertoire. TCRdb ran its own pipeline on the public reads, namely fastp trimming at Q25 and MiXCR clone calling, and kept in-frame beta chains. Rows are combined by CDR3 protein, so each entry shows the most common genes and DNA. TCRdb, not the original authors, processed these V and J calls. This sample lists 250,000 to 400,000 distinct CDR3 sequences; roughly 3.9% were detected once. 20% to 25% of the sample is in the top ten clones.

CDR3 length: 12 amino acids, cysteine to valine. Left in the record is the CDR3 DNA by itself, 36 bases read in frame from the first base. Unmatched junction bases come to 10, with V trimmed by 6 bases and J by 11 bases. CDR1 and CDR2, looked up from the germline V gene, are MDHEN and SYDVKM. The sample's treatment or condition label is to be understood as: live attenuated yellow fever vaccine strain. At every blood-draw timepoint, two biological replicates of bulk PBMCs were collected. A standard Ficoll-Paque protocol was used to isolate PBMCs from peripheral blood. RNA was extracted with TriZol from bulk PBMCs, CD4 and CD8 fractions, and dextramer-positive and dextramer-negative fractions. The data stem from a study of T cells after yellow fever vaccination (dated by TCRdb to between 2017 and 2020). For the study in its entirety: Libraries from fractions with low cell numbers were prepared with the SMART-Seq v4 Ultra Low Input RNA kit. Bulk TCR alpha and beta repertoires were sequenced longitudinally to track T-cell clones before and after primary and booster YFV17D yellow fever vaccination. Two healthy male donors, one aged 18 to 29 and one aged 30 to 40 years, were included in the cohort. Blood was collected at multiple timepoints before and after primary and secondary immunization, and bulk PBMC replicates and cell subsets were isolated. Study-wide conclusions, independent of this receptor: Because abundant contaminating clonotypes from the bulk population could be contained in FACS-sorted repertoires, computational filtering was required. After the booster, most clones that had expanded after primary vaccination were detected again (around 97% of CD4 and 88% of CD8), suggesting broad maintenance of memory. Only a couple of donors were included in the study, so the extent to which the findings can be generalized is limited. The secondary T-cell response was weaker than the primary response but faster, peaking on day 5 instead of day 15. A small share of clonotypes occurred in both CD4 and CD8 compartments, likely arising from convergent recombination.

The chain is made from TRBV28 and TRBJ2-7; 7 junctional bases match TRBD1. This TCR was recovered from a man aged 18 to 35 who received the YFV17D yellow fever vaccine. Sequencing used PBMCs, obtained 5 days after the yellow fever booster vaccination. The nucleotides are TGTGCCAGCAGCCCTGGACAGGCCCGGGAGTACGTC. It is translated as CASSPGQAREYV.